These 19 T cell receptor beta chains share one sample of origin, sequenced in a study of OX40 agonist ivuxolimab in advanced cancers. Library construction relied on the immunoSEQ multiplex PCR assay. TCRdb limited this immuneACCESS table to in-frame rearrangements with V and J called. A share of clones is missing; checked studies link under half to unresolved V genes, and the rest is unexplained. Within this sample are about 70,000 clones, with 82% of them counted one time only. Less than 7.5% of the sample is taken by the ten largest. The specimen was CD4+ or CD8+ T cells sorted from blood, collected in a trial of the OX40 agonist ivuxolimab. The origin of the receptors is an adult with an advanced solid tumor such as melanoma, head and neck, liver or kidney cancer.

CDR3 sequence: CASSFQNTEAFF. The CDR3 DNA reads TGTGCCAGCAGCTTCCAGAACACTGAAGCTTTCTTT. The gene calls are TRBV7-9 and TRBJ1-1; D gene unclear. CDR1 is SEHNR, CDR2 FQNEAQ, per germline (reference sequence). Trimming pared 3 bases from V and 1 base from J, leaving 3 bases between. The CDR3 totals 12 residues.

CDR3 in amino acids: CASSVRVWDGYTF. The DNA for the CDR3 is TGTGCCAGCAGCGTTAGGGTCTGGGATGGCTACACCTTC. The chain has TRBV9 and TRBJ1-2; D is undetermined. The V gene's germline CDR1 is SGDLS and CDR2 YYNGEE. There are 13 residues in the CDR3. V was cut by 2 bases and J by 6 bases, with 11 bases left in between. The full variable domain, in which reference TRBV9 and TRBJ1-2 provide the parts outside the CDR3, is DSGVTQTPKHLITATGQRVTLRCSPRSGDLSVYWYQQSLDQGLQFLIQYYNGEERAKGNILERFSAQQFPDLHSELNLSSLELGDSALYFCASSVRVWDGYTFGSGTRLTVV.

CDR3: CASSRLVTDMNTEAFF. The CDR3 DNA is TGTGCCAGCAGCCGCTTGGTGACAGACATGAACACTGAAGCTTTCTTT. This chain joins TRBV4-2 and TRBJ1-1; tentatively, D is TRBD1 (5 bases). The CDR3 extends over 16 amino acids. Looked up from germline, CDR1 is LGHNA and CDR2 is YNFKEQ. The V gene lost 4 bases and the J gene lost 0 bases, with 15 bases spanning the gap.

The chain has TRBV6-1 and TRBJ2-2, with D unclear. The CDR3 has 14 residues. Trimming left V 4 bases short and J 5 bases short, with 11 bases between. CDR1 is MNHNS, CDR2 SASEGT, per germline. For the CDR3, the DNA is TGTGCCAGCAGTGCCAGGAGTGATACCGGGGAGCTGTTTTTT. Amino acid sequence: CASSARSDTGELFF.

The chain couples TRBV7-2 to TRBJ2-7; 9 nucleotides match TRBD2. Germline V gene sequence: CDR1 SGHTA, CDR2 FQGNSA. Unmatched junction bases numbered 2, after V lost 3 bases and J lost 2 bases. The CDR3 runs 14 residues. The CDR3: CASSLGGRAYEQYF. For the CDR3, the DNA is TGTGCCAGCAGCTTGGGCGGGAGGGCCTACGAGCAGTACTTC.

V usage is TRBV5-1 and J usage is TRBJ2-3; 8 bases align to TRBD2. This CDR3 region has 16 residues. The J segment lost 1 base and the V segment lost 0 bases, leaving 4 bases of the junction unmatched. Germline CDR1 reads SGHRS; CDR2 reads YFSETQ. Here the CDR3 reads CASSLDPSGRTDTQYF. DNA for the CDR3: TGCGCCAGCAGCTTGGACCCTAGCGGGCGCACAGATACGCAGTATTTT.

The gene calls are TRBV6-1 and TRBJ2-1; D assignment may be TRBD1 or TRBD2 (6 bases each). The germline V gene has CDR1 MNHNS and CDR2 SASEGT. V was clipped by 6 bases and J by 8 bases, with 11 bases between them. The CDR3 spans 12 residues. This CDR3 is CASSLRGDEQFF. CDR3 sequence (DNA): TGTGCCAGCAGCCTGAGGGGGGATGAGCAGTTCTTC.

The chain carries TRBV14 and TRBJ2-2, with a tentative D call TRBD1 (5 bases). Trimming took 2 bases from V and 3 from J, leaving 7 bases between them. The germline V gene has CDR1 SGHDN and CDR2 FVKESK. The CDR3 sequence is 14 residues long. The CDR3 nucleotides are TGTGCCAGCAGCCAACTACAGGACACCGGGGAGCTGTTTTTT. It translates to CASSQLQDTGELFF.

The chain combines TRBV5-1 with TRBJ2-2; D possibly corresponds to TRBD2 (6 bases). Looked up from germline, CDR1 is SGHRS and CDR2 is YFSETQ. The length of the CDR3 is 16 residues. V lost 0 bases, J lost 0 bases, and 9 bases lay in between. The CDR3 DNA is TGCGCCAGCAGCTTGGCGGGGGTCGCGAACACCGGGGAGCTGTTTTTT. This gives the protein CASSLAGVANTGELFF.

J is TRBJ2-5 and V is TRBV19; 13 bases fit TRBD2. J was trimmed by 5 bases and V by 4 bases; bases with no gene match: 7. CDR3 length: 16 residues. Germline V gene data show CDR1 as LNHDA and CDR2 as SQIVND (reference sequence). CDR3 DNA sequence: TGTGCCAGTAGTAAACTGGGACTAGCGGGAAGCGAGACCCAGTACTTC. The encoded protein is CASSKLGLAGSETQYF.

The rearrangement links TRBV6-5 to TRBJ1-1, with D perhaps matching TRBD1 (5 bases). CDR1 and CDR2 from the germline V gene are MNHEY and SVGAGI. This CDR3 spans 13 amino acids. The V and J ends lost 6 bases and 2 bases respectively, with 10 bases between them. The CDR3 region is CASRPDRNTEAFF. CDR3 DNA sequence: TGTGCCAGCAGGCCTGACAGAAACACTGAAGCTTTCTTT.

J is TRBJ1-2 and V is TRBV5-1, with TRBD1 identical over 8 bases. Germline trimming cut 3 bases from V and 1 base from J; bases unmatched to any gene: 5. The CDR3 is 15 residues long. CDR1 and CDR2 (germline): SGHRS, YFSETQ. CDR3: CASSSSTGDNYGYTF. The DNA for the CDR3 is TGCGCCAGCAGCTCTTCGACAGGGGATAACTATGGCTACACCTTC.

This rearrangement joins TRBV2 to TRBJ2-7, with unresolved D. The CDR3 extends over 13 amino acids. The V and J ends lost 4 bases and 6 bases respectively, with 13 bases between them. Per germline, CDR1 SNHLY and CDR2 FYNNEI. DNA of the CDR3: TGTGCCAGCAGTGCCGTGCGGTTCGGCGAGCAGTACTTC. Its translation: CASSAVRFGEQYF.

The CDR3 loop is CASRPMAGDTGELFF. The CDR3 DNA sequence: TGTGCCAGCAGACCAATGGCGGGAGACACCGGGGAGCTGTTTTTT. V usage is TRBV6-1 and J usage is TRBJ2-2; 7 bases align to TRBD2. Trimming cost V 6 bases and J 3 bases; bases outside gene matches: 7. The CDR3 is 15 amino acids. Germline CDR1 and CDR2: MNHNS and SASEGT.

Comments on this clone: The DNA is omitted, as the CDR3 cannot be located on it reliably, and the CDR3 follows TCRdb's listing. The rearrangement joins TRBV7-8 to TRBJ2-1; no DNA check was done on the table's D call, TRBD1. Germline CDR1 is SGHVS and CDR2 is FQNEAQ. Including both end residues, the CDR3 is 12 amino acids long. The CDR3 sequence is CASSFGTGTRFF.

J is TRBJ2-1 and V is TRBV7-3; 7 bases line up with TRBD2. CDR1 and CDR2 (germline): SGHTA, FQGTGA. The CDR3 length is 17 residues. V lost 1 base and J lost 5; bases outside the gene matches: 11. The CDR3 region is CASSLIGLAGVNNEQFF. As DNA, the CDR3 is TGTGCCAGCAGCTTAATAGGGTTGGCGGGGGTTAACAATGAGCAGTTCTTC.

The chain links TRBV6-1 to TRBJ1-1; maybe TRBD1 (5 bases). V gave up 8 bases and J gave up 9 bases, with 22 bases separating them. The CDR3 runs 14 residues. Germline V CDR1 and CDR2: MNHNS, SASEGT. The CDR3 spells CASSSGQVGNKAFF. The CDR3 DNA is TGTGCCAGCTCTTCGGGGCAGGTGGGGAATAAAGCTTTCTTT.

The chain carries TRBV9 and TRBJ1-4; the D gene is possibly TRBD1 (5 bases). CDR1 SGDLS and CDR2 YYNGEE come from the germline V gene. V was trimmed by 5 bases and J by 8 bases, leaving 16 bases between them. The CDR3 has 14 amino acids. The CDR3 sequence is CASRDSNSGEKLFF. The DNA of the CDR3 is TGTGCCAGCAGAGACAGTAACAGTGGAGAAAAACTGTTTTTT.

This chain uses TRBV7-8 with TRBJ2-7, with 7 positions matching TRBD1. Germline loops: CDR1 SGHVS, CDR2 FQNEAQ. The J segment lost 2 bases and the V segment lost 5 bases, leaving 9 bases of the junction unmatched. The CDR3 extends over 15 amino acids. This CDR3 reads CASSRNRQGAYEQYV. DNA for the CDR3: TGTGCCAGCAGCCGAAATCGCCAGGGGGCCTACGAGCAGTACGTC.